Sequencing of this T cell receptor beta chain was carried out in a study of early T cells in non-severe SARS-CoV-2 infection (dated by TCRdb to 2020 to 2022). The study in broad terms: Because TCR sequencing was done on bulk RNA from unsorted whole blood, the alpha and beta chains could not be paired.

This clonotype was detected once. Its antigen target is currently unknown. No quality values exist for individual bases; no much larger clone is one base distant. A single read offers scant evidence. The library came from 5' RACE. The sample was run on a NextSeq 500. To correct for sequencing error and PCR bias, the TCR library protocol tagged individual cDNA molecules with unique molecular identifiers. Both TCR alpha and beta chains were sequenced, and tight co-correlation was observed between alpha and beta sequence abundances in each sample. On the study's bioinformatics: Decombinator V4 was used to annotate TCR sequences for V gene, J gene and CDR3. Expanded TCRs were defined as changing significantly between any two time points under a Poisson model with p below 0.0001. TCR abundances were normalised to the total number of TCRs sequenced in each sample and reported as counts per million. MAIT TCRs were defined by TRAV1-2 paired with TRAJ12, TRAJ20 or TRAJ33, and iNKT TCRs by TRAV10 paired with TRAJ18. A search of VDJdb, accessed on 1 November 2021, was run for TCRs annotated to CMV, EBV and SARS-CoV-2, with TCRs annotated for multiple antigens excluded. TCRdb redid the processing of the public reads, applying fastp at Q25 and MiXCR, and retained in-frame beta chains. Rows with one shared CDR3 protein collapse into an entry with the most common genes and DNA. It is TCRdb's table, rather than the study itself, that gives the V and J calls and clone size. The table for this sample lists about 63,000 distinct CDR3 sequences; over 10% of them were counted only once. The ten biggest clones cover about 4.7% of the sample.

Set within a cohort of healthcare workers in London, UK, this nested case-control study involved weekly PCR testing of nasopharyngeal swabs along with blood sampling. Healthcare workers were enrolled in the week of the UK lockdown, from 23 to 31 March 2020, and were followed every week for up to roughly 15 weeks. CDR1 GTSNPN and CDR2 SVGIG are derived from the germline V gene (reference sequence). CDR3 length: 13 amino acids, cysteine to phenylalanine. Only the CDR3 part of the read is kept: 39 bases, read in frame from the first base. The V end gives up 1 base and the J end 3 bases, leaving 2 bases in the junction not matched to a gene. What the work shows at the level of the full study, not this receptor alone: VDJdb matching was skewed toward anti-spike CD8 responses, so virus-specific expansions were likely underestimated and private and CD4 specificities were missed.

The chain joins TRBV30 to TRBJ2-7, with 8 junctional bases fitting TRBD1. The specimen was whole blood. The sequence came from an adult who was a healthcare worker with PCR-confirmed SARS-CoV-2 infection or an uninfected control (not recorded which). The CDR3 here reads CAWSGTGSYEQYF. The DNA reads TGTGCCTGGAGTGGGACAGGGAGCTACGAGCAGTACTTC.